These T cell receptor beta chains were read from a single sample in a study of T cells in Graves' hyperthyroidism and ophthalmopathy. TCRdb reprocessed the multiplex PCR reads with MiXCR, giving one entry per CDR3 protein. The table has approximately 480,000 distinct CDR3 sequences, under 25% seen once. Specimen: blood. The receptors shown here come from a man aged 18 to 35 with Graves' hyperthyroidism. CDR3s include the opening cysteine and the closing phenylalanine or tryptophan. Each record gives: CDR3 protein, V gene, J gene, D gene. The D gene is left open where the match is weak.

cdr3_aa: CASAKGGTSYEQYF; v_call: TRBV12-3/TRBV12-4; j_call: TRBJ2-7; d_call: NA
cdr3_aa: CASSPLGNRAHEQYF; v_call: TRBV6-1; j_call: TRBJ2-7; d_call: NA
cdr3_aa: CSVERAGVLF; v_call: TRBV29-1; j_call: TRBJ1-1; d_call: NA
cdr3_aa: CASSPVPLSGNTIYF; v_call: TRBV12-3/TRBV12-4; j_call: TRBJ1-3; d_call: NA
cdr3_aa: CASSPGGGYTF; v_call: TRBV28; j_call: TRBJ1-2; d_call: TRBD1
cdr3_aa: CASSYSGTLDQPQHF; v_call: TRBV6-5; j_call: TRBJ1-5; d_call: NA
cdr3_aa: CASSSLGRSSYEQYF; v_call: TRBV6-5; j_call: TRBJ2-7; d_call: NA
cdr3_aa: CASSYSRLSTYEQYF; v_call: TRBV6-5; j_call: TRBJ2-7; d_call: NA
cdr3_aa: CASRKGDRLWMNTEAFF; v_call: TRBV6-1; j_call: TRBJ1-1; d_call: NA
cdr3_aa: CASSLGSTAITDTQYF; v_call: TRBV5-1; j_call: TRBJ2-3; d_call: NA
cdr3_aa: CASSLGGRSYNSPLHF; v_call: TRBV12-3/TRBV12-4; j_call: TRBJ1-6; d_call: NA
cdr3_aa: CASSLMRKGAGVNTEAFF; v_call: TRBV11-2; j_call: TRBJ1-1; d_call: NA
cdr3_aa: CASSSPTGLGSFGYTF; v_call: TRBV28; j_call: TRBJ1-2; d_call: NA
cdr3_aa: CASRSGQGARGYTF; v_call: TRBV28; j_call: TRBJ1-2; d_call: TRBD1
cdr3_aa: CASIPGSNTGELFF; v_call: TRBV12-3/TRBV12-4; j_call: TRBJ2-2; d_call: NA
cdr3_aa: CASSQIGVNQPQHF; v_call: TRBV4-1; j_call: TRBJ1-5; d_call: NA
cdr3_aa: CASSQDGGQGYEQYF; v_call: TRBV4-1; j_call: TRBJ2-7; d_call: NA
cdr3_aa: CASSNLSGELFF; v_call: TRBV6-2/TRBV6-3; j_call: TRBJ2-2; d_call: NA
cdr3_aa: CASSDREFNQPQHF; v_call: TRBV19; j_call: TRBJ1-5; d_call: TRBD1
cdr3_aa: CSADRVTRNTEAFF; v_call: TRBV20-1; j_call: TRBJ1-1; d_call: NA
cdr3_aa: CASSYVRVHGYTF; v_call: TRBV6-2/TRBV6-3; j_call: TRBJ1-2; d_call: NA
cdr3_aa: CASSLNTWKGGYTF; v_call: TRBV5-5; j_call: TRBJ1-2; d_call: NA
cdr3_aa: CASSQGHSGARIQYF; v_call: TRBV4-1; j_call: TRBJ2-4; d_call: TRBD2
cdr3_aa: CASSQEFGLSGGYTF; v_call: TRBV3-1; j_call: TRBJ1-2; d_call: NA
cdr3_aa: CASSWGPADTEAFF; v_call: TRBV7-6; j_call: TRBJ1-1; d_call: NA
cdr3_aa: CASSYRDSTWYNEQFF; v_call: TRBV6-2/TRBV6-3; j_call: TRBJ2-1; d_call: NA
cdr3_aa: CASSSWTEGAFF; v_call: TRBV7-9; j_call: TRBJ1-1; d_call: NA
cdr3_aa: CASSDTAGAAREQYF; v_call: TRBV6-1; j_call: TRBJ2-7; d_call: NA
cdr3_aa: CASRPSGWNTEAFF; v_call: TRBV28; j_call: TRBJ1-1; d_call: NA
cdr3_aa: CASRHGVGVYAEAFF; v_call: TRBV12-3/TRBV12-4; j_call: TRBJ1-1; d_call: NA
cdr3_aa: CASTADRARNQPQHF; v_call: TRBV2; j_call: TRBJ1-5; d_call: TRBD1
cdr3_aa: CASSLLVGAGTEAFF; v_call: TRBV12-3/TRBV12-4; j_call: TRBJ1-1; d_call: NA
cdr3_aa: CASSLWSSQETQYF; v_call: TRBV5-1; j_call: TRBJ2-5; d_call: NA
cdr3_aa: CAWSDLIQGGNQPQHF; v_call: TRBV30; j_call: TRBJ1-5; d_call: NA
cdr3_aa: CASSSYREAKNIQYF; v_call: TRBV7-9; j_call: TRBJ2-4; d_call: NA
cdr3_aa: CASSFSTPNTGELFF; v_call: TRBV12-3/TRBV12-4; j_call: TRBJ2-2; d_call: NA
cdr3_aa: CASSLGNTIYF; v_call: TRBV12-3/TRBV12-4; j_call: TRBJ1-3; d_call: NA
cdr3_aa: CASRKEGIGGELFF; v_call: TRBV19; j_call: TRBJ2-2; d_call: NA
cdr3_aa: CATSDGQGWNQPQHF; v_call: TRBV24-1; j_call: TRBJ1-5; d_call: TRBD1
cdr3_aa: CSPGTTSSQHF; v_call: TRBV20-1; j_call: TRBJ1-5; d_call: NA
cdr3_aa: CSVVGGTFYGYTF; v_call: TRBV29-1; j_call: TRBJ1-2; d_call: NA
cdr3_aa: CASSLGQGRAQPQHF; v_call: TRBV6-5; j_call: TRBJ1-5; d_call: TRBD1
cdr3_aa: CASSLGAGVGDTQYF; v_call: TRBV11-2; j_call: TRBJ2-3; d_call: TRBD2
cdr3_aa: CATSPGLAGESLSTDTQYF; v_call: TRBV6-7; j_call: TRBJ2-3; d_call: TRBD2
cdr3_aa: CASSLWAPGQGHEQYF; v_call: TRBV12-3/TRBV12-4; j_call: TRBJ2-7; d_call: TRBD1
cdr3_aa: CASRYSGRIAYEQYF; v_call: TRBV12-3/TRBV12-4; j_call: TRBJ2-7; d_call: TRBD2
cdr3_aa: CASGRYEQYF; v_call: TRBV28; j_call: TRBJ2-7; d_call: NA
cdr3_aa: CASSPPTGSANYGYTF; v_call: TRBV28; j_call: TRBJ1-2; d_call: NA
cdr3_aa: CASSPQGLETQYF; v_call: TRBV12-3/TRBV12-4; j_call: TRBJ2-5; d_call: TRBD1
cdr3_aa: CASSENSLSGNTIYF; v_call: TRBV6-1; j_call: TRBJ1-3; d_call: NA